The present entry profiles one T cell receptor beta chain with its context. Its target is unknown. The CDR3 consists of 15 residues. V lost 4 bases and J lost 7; bases outside the gene matches: 10. Germline CDR1 is SGDLS and CDR2 is YYNGEE. Roughly 0.5 to 1 ug RNA was reverse transcribed with random hexamers. TCRdb re-called the immunoSEQ multiplex PCR reads with MiXCR, one entry per CDR3 protein. Seen here are tens of thousands of distinct CDR3 sequences, approximately 93% observed once, and the top ten hold about 0.5%. The entry originates in a study of CD8 T cells in Susac syndrome. Looking at the study overall: The sequenced Susac syndrome patients included more than five who had clinically active disease and eight who were in remission. The Susac syndrome patients were therapy-naive, on corticosteroids, or on intravenous immunoglobulin alone at blood draw. Regarding the study as a whole: Susac CD8+ clonal expansion peaked in TEMRA cells and active patients. The total CD8+ repertoires yielded 15 to 20 Susac-specific public clones and the CD8+ TEMRA repertoires yielded five.

The material sequenced was CD8+ T cells from PBMCs. This receptor was taken from a human donor with Susac syndrome. The chain carries TRBV9 and TRBJ2-7, with 11 bases lining up with TRBD1. The CDR3 loop reads CASSPSGTGGEEQYF. The CDR3 bases are TGTGCCAGCAGCCCTTCTGGGACAGGGGGTGAAGAGCAGTACTTC.